This T cell receptor (beta chain) was observed in a study of CD8 T cells in Susac syndrome. The healthy controls were matched to patients by age and sex. This clonotype occurred once. With random hexamers, roughly 0.5 to 1 ug RNA was reverse transcribed. The amplification used immunoSEQ multiplex PCR on TCR beta CDR3; it spanned 54 Vbeta and 13 Jbeta. From the immunoSEQ multiplex PCR reads, TCRdb called clonotypes with MiXCR, one entry per CDR3 protein. The data show roughly 190,000 distinct CDR3 sequences, under 95% seen once. V trimming: 5 bases; J trimming: 5 bases; junction bases outside the gene matches: 5. The CDR3 spans 13 residues. Germline V gene data show CDR1 as LNHDA and CDR2 as SQIVND (reference sequence).

The chain has TRBV19 and TRBJ1-2; 7 nucleotides match TRBD1. This receptor was obtained from a human donor in good health. Material: CD4+ T cells from PBMCs. CDR3 region: CASSRGRGYGYTF. CDR3 nucleotide sequence: TGTGCCAGTAGTCGCGGCAGGGGGTATGGCTACACCTTC.